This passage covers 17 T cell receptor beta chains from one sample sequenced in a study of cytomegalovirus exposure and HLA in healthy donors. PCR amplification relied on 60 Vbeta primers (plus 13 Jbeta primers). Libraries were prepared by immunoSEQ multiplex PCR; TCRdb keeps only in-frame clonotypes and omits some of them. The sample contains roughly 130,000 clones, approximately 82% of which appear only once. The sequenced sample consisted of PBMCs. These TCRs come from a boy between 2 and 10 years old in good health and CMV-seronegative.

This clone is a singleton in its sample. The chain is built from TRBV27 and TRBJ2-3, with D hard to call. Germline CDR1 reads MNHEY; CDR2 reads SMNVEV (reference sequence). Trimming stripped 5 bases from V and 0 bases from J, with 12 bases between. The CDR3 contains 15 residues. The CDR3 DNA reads TGTGCCAGCAGTATGGCAACCCATAGCACAGATACGCAGTATTTT. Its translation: CASSMATHSTDTQYF.

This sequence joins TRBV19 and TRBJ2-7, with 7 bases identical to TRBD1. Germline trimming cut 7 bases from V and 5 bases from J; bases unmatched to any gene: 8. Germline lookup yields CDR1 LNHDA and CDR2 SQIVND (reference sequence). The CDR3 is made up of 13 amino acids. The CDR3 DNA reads TGTGCCAGTAAGTCGGACAGGCTCGACGAGCAGTACTTC. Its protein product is CASKSDRLDEQYF.

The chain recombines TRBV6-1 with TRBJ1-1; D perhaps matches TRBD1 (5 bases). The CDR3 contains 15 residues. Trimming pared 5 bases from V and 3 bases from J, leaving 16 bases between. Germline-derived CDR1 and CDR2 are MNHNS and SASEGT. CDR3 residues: CASSPFGGSDTEAFF. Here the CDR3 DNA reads TGTGCCAGCAGTCCTTTCGGGGGGTCGGACACTGAAGCTTTCTTT.

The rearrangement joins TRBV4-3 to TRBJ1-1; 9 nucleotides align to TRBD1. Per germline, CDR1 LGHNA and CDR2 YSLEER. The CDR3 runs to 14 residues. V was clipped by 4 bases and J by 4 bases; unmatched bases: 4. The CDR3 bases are TGCGCCAGCAGCCGGGACAGGGAGGCCACTGAAGCTTTCTTT. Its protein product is CASSRDREATEAFF.

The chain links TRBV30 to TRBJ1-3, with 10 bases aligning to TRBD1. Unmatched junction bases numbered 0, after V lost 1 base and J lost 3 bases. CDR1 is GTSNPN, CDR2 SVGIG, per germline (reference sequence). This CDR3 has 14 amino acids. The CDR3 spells CAWSGDRGGNTIYF. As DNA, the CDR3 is TGTGCCTGGAGTGGGGACAGGGGTGGAAACACCATATATTTT.

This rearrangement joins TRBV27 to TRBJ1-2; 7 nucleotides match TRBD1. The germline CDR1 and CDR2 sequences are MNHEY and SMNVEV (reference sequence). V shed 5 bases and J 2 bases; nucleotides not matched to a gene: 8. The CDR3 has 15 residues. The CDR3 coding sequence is TGTGCCAGCAGTCTTTCCCTACAGGGGAACTATGGCTACACCTTC. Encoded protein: CASSLSLQGNYGYTF.

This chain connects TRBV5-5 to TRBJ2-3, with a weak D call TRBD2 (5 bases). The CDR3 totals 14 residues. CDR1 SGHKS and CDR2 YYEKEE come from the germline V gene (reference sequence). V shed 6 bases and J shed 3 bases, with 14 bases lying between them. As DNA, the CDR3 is TGTGCCAGCACTCTTCAGAGAGGGACAGATACGCAGTATTTT. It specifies CASTLQRGTDTQYF.

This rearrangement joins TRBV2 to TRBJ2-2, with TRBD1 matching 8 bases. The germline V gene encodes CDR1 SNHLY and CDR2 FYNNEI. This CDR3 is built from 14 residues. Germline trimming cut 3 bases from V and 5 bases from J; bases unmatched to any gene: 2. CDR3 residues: CASSDRGRTGELFF. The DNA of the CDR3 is TGTGCCAGCAGTGACAGGGGGCGGACCGGGGAGCTGTTTTTT.

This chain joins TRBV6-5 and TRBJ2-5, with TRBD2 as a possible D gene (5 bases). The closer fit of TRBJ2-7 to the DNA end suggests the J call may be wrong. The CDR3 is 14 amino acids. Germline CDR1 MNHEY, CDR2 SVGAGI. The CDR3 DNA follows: TGTGCCAGCAGACAATACTTCGGAGGCTACGAGCAGTACTTC. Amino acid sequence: CASRQYFGGYEQYF.

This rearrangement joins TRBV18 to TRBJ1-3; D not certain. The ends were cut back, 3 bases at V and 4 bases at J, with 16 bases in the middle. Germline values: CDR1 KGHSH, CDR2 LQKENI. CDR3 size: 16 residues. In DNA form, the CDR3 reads TGTGCCAGCTCACCGTACGGGGAGTCGGCCGGAAACACCATATATTTT. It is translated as CASSPYGESAGNTIYF.

The CDR3, as DNA: TGCGCCAGCAGCCGGGACTTCAATGAGCAGTTCTTC. It translates to CASSRDFNEQFF. The chain is built from TRBV5-1 and TRBJ2-1; a weak D match, TRBD2 (6 bases). There are 12 residues in the CDR3. The germline V and J ends were trimmed by 4 bases and 6 bases, with 8 bases remaining between them. Germline CDR1 SGHRS, CDR2 YFSETQ.

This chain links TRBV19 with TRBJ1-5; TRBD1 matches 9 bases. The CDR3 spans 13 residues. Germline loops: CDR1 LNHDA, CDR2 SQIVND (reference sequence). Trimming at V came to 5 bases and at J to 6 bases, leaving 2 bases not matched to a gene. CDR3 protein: CASSLDRGQPQHF. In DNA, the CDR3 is TGTGCCAGTAGTCTGGACAGGGGTCAGCCCCAGCATTTT. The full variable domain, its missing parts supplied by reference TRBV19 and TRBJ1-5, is DGGITQSPKYLFRKEGQNVTLSCEQNLNHDAMYWYRQDPGQGLRLIYYSQIVNDFQKGDIAEGYSVSREKKESFPLTVTSAQKNPTAFYLCASSLDRGQPQHFGDGTRLSIL.

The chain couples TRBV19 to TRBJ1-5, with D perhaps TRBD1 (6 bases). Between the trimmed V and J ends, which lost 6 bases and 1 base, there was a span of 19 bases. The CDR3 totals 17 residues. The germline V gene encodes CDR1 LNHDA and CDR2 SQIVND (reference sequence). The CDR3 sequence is CASRHDTGIKSNQPQHF. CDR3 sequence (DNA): TGTGCCAGTAGACACGATACAGGGATCAAGAGCAATCAGCCCCAGCATTTT.

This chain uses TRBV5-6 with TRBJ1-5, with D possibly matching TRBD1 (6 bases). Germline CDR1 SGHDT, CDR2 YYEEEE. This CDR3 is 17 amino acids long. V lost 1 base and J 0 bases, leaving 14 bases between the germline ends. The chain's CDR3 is CASSLYQGISSNQPQHF. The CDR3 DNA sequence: TGTGCCAGCAGCTTGTATCAGGGGATTAGTAGCAATCAGCCCCAGCATTTT.

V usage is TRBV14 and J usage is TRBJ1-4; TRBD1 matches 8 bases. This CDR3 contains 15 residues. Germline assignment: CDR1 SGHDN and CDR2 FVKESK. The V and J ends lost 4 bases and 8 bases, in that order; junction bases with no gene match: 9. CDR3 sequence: CASSPLGQGWEKLFF. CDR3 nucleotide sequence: TGTGCCAGCAGCCCGCTAGGACAGGGTTGGGAAAAACTGTTTTTT.

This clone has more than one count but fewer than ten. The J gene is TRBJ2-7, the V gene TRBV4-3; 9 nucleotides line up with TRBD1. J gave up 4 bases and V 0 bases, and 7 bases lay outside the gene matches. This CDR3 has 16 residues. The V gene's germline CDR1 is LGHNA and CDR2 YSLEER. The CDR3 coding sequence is TGCGCCAGCAGCCAAGAAGAGGGACAGGGAAATTACGAGCAGTACTTC. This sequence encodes CASSQEEGQGNYEQYF.

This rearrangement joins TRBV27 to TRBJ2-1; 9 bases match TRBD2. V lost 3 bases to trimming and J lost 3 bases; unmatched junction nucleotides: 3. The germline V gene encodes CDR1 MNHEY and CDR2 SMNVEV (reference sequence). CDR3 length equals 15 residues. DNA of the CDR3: TGTGCCAGCAGTTTGGCTAGCGGGGTCTACAATGAGCAGTTCTTC. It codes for CASSLASGVYNEQFF.